The entry below gives a single T cell receptor beta chain sequence along with its context. Produced via immunoSEQ multiplex PCR; TCRdb's table is partial and in-frame only. The table lists 65,000 to 80,000 clones, approximately 90% of them singletons. The entry originates in a study of OX40 agonist ivuxolimab in advanced cancers. Whole-study context: Hepatocellular carcinoma, melanoma, renal cell or head and neck cancer occurred in dose-escalation patients.

Germline V lookup: CDR1 ENHRY, CDR2 SYGVKD. The CDR3 has 15 amino acids. With 0 bases removed from V and 4 bases from J, the gap between germline ends came to 9 bases. Here the sequenced sample was CD4+ or CD8+ T cells sorted from blood, taken in a trial of the OX40 agonist ivuxolimab. The source of this sequence is an adult with an advanced solid tumor such as melanoma, head and neck, liver or kidney cancer. V usage is TRBV10-3 and J usage is TRBJ2-2, with D unclear. CDR3 protein: CAISESGLTTGELFF. For the CDR3, the DNA is TGTGCCATCAGTGAGTCGGGCTTAACCACCGGGGAGCTGTTTTTT.